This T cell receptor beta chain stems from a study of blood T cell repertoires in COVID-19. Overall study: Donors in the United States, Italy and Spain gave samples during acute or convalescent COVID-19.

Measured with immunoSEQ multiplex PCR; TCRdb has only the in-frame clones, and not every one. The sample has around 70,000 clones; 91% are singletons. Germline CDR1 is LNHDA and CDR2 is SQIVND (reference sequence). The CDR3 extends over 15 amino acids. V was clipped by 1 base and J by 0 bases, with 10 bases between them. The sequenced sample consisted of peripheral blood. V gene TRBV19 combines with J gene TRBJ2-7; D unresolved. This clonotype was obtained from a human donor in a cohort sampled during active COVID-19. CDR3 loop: CASSIGTLSSYEQYF. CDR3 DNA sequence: TGTGCCAGTAGTATAGGTACTCTATCCTCCTACGAGCAGTACTTC.